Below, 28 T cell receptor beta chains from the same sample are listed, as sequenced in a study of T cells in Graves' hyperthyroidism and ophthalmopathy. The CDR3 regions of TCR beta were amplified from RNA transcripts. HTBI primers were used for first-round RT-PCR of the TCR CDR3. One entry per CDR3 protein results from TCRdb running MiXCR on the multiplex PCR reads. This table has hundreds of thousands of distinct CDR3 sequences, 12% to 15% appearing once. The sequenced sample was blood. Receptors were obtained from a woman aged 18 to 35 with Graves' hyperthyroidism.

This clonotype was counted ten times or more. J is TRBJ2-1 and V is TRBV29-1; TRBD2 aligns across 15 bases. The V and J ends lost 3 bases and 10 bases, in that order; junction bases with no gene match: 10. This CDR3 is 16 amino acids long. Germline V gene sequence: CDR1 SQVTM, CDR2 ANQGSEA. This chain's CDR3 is CSVEGGSGLAGGEQFF. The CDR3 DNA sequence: TGCAGCGTTGAGGGAGGGTCCGGACTAGCGGGAGGGGAGCAGTTCTTC.

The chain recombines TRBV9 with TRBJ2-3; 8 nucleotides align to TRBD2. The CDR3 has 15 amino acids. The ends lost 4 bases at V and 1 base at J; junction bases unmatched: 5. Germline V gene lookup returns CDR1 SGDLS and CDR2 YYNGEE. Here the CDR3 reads CASSSETSGTDTQYF. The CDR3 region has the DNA TGTGCCAGCAGCTCCGAGACTAGCGGCACAGATACGCAGTATTTT.

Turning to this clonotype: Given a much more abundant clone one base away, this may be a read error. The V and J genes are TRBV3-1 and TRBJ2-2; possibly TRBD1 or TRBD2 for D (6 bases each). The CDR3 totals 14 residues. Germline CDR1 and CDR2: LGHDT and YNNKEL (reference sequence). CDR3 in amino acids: CASSPQGGTGEPFF. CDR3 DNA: TGTGCCAGCAGCCCTCAAGGGGGGACCGGGGAGCCGTTTTTT.

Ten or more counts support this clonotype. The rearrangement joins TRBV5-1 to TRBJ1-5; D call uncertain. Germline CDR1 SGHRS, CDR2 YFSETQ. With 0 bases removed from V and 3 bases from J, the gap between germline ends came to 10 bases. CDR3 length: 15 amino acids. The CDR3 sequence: CASSLGQEPNQPQHF. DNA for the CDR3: TGCGCCAGCAGCTTGGGGCAGGAACCCAATCAGCCCCAGCATTTT.

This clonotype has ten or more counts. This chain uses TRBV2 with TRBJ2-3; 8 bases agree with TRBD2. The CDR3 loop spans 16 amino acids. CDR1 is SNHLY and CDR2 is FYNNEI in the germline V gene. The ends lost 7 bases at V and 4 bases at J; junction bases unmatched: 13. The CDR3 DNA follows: TGTGCCAGCAAAGTGAGGGGGGGACTAGTGGCAGATACGCAGTATTTT. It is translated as CASKVRGGLVADTQYF.

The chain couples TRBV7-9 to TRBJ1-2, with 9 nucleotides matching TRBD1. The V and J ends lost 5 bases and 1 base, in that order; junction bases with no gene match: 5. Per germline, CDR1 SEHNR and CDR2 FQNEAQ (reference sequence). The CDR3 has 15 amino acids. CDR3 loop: CASSTDRGFNYGYTF. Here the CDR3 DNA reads TGTGCCAGCAGCACGGACAGGGGATTTAACTATGGCTACACCTTC.

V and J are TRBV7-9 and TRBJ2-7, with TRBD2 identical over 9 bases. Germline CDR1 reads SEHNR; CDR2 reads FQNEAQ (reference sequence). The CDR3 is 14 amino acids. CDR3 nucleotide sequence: TGTGTCGAGCTGGCCACTAGCGGGCCTCGGGAGCAGTACTTC. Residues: CVELATSGPREQYF.

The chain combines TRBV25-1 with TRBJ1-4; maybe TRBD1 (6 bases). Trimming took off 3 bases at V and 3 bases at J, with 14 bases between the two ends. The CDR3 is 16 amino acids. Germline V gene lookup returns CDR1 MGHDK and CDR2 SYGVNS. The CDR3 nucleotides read TGTGCCAGCAGTGAGGGGTACAGGGCGGCTAATGAAAAACTGTTTTTT. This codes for CASSEGYRAANEKLFF.

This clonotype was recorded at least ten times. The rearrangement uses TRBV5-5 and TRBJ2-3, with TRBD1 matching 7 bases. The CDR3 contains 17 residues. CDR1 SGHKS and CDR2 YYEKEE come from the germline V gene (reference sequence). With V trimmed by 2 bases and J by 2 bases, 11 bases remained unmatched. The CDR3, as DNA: TGTGCCAGCAGCTTCAGAGGGACAGCCGTACACACAGATACGCAGTATTTT. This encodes CASSFRGTAVHTDTQYF.

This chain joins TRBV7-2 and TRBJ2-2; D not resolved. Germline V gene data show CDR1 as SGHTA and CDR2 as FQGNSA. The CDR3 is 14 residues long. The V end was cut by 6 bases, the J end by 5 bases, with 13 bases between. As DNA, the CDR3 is TGTGCCAGCAGAACTTGGGTTAAAACCGGGGAGCTGTTTTTT. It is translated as CASRTWVKTGELFF.

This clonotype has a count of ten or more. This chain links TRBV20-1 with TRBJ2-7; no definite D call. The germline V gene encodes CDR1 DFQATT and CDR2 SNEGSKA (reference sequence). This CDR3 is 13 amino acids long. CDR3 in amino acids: CSAQGSRNYEQYF. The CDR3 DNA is TGCAGCGCCCAAGGGTCCCGAAACTACGAGCAGTACTTC.

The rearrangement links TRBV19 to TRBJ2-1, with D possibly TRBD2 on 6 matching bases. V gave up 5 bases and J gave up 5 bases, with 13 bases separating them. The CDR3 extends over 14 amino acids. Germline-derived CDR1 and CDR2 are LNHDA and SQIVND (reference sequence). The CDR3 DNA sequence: TGTGCCAGTAGTGCCGGGACTGCCAACAATGAGCAGTTCTTC. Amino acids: CASSAGTANNEQFF.

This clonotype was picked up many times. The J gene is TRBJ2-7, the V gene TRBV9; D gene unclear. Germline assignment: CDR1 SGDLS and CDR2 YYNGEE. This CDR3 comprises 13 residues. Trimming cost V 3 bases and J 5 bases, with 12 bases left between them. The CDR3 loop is CASSADEAHEQYF. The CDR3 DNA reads TGTGCCAGCAGCGCGGACGAGGCCCACGAGCAGTACTTC.

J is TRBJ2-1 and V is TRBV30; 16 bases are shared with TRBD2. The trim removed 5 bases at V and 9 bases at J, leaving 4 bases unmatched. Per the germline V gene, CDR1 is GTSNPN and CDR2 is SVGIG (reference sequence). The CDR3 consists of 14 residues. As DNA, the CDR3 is TGTGCCTGGGCCGGGACTAGCGGGAGGGGTGAGCAGTTCTTC. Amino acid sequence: CAWAGTSGRGEQFF. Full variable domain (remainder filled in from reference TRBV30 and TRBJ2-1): SQTIHQWPATLVQPVGSPLSLECTVEGTSNPNLYWYRQAAGRGLQLLFYSVGIGQISSEVPQNLSASRPQDRQFILSSKKLLLSDSGFYLCAWAGTSGRGEQFFGPGTRLTVL.

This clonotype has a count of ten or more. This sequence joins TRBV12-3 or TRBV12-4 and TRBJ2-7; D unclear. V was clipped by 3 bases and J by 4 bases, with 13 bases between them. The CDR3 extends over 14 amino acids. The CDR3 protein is CASSFTVSRYEQYF. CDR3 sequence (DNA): TGTGCCAGCAGTTTTACGGTTTCGAGATACGAGCAGTACTTC.

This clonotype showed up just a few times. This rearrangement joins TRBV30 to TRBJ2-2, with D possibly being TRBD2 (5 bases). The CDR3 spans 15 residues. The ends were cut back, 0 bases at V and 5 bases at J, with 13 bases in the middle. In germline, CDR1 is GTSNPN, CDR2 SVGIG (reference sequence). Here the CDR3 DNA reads TGTGCCTGGAGTGTAACGGGGATGTTTACCGGGGAGCTGTTTTTT. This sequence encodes CAWSVTGMFTGELFF.

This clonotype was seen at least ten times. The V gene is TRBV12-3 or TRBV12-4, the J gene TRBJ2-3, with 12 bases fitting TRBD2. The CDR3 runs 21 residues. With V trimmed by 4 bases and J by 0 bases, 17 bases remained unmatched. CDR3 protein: CASSSPYGGASGRVSTDTQYF. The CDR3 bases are TGTGCCAGCAGTTCCCCGTATGGGGGTGCTAGCGGGAGGGTTAGCACAGATACGCAGTATTTT.

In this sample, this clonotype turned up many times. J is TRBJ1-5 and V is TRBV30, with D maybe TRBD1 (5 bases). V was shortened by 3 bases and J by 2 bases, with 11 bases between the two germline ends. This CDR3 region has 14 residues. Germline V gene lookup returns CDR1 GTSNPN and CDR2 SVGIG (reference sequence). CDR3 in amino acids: CAWSLTTGNQPQHF. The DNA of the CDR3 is TGTGCCTGGAGCTTGACGACAGGCAATCAGCCCCAGCATTTT. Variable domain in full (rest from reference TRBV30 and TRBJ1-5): SQTIHQWPATLVQPVGSPLSLECTVEGTSNPNLYWYRQAAGRGLQLLFYSVGIGQISSEVPQNLSASRPQDRQFILSSKKLLLSDSGFYLCAWSLTTGNQPQHFGDGTRLSIL.

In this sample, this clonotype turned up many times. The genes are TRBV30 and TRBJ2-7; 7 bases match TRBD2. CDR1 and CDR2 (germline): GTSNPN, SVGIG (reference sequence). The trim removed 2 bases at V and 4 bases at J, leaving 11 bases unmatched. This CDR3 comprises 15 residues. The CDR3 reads CAWSPLAAYIYEQYF. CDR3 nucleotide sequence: TGTGCCTGGAGTCCGCTAGCGGCCTACATTTACGAGCAGTACTTC.

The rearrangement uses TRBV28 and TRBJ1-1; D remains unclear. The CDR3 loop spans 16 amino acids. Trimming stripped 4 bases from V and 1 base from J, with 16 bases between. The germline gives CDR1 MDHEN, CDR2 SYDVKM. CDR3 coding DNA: TGTGCCAGCAGTTCCCGCTGGCCGGAATCGAACACTGAAGCTTTCTTT. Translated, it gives CASSSRWPESNTEAFF.

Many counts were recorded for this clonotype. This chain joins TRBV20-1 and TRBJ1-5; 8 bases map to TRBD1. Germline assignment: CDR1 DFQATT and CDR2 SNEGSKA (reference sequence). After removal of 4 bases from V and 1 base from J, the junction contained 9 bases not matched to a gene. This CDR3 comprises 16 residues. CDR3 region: CSATVRYRGSNQPQHF. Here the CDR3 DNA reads TGCAGTGCTACGGTTCGTTACAGGGGGAGCAATCAGCCCCAGCATTTT.

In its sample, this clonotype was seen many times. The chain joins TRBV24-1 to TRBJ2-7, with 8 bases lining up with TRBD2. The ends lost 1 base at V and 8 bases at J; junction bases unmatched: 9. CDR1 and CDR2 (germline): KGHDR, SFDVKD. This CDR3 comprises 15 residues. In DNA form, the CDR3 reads TGTGCCACCAGTGATTTTCTAGCGGGTGACGGGAAGCAGTACTTC. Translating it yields CATSDFLAGDGKQYF.

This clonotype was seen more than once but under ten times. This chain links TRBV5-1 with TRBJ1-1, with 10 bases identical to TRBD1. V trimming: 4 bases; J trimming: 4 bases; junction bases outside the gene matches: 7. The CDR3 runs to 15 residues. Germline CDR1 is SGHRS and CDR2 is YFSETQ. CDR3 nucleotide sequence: TGCGCCAGCAGCCTCGGGACAGGGGAGGCCACTGAAGCTTTCTTT. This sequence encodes CASSLGTGEATEAFF.

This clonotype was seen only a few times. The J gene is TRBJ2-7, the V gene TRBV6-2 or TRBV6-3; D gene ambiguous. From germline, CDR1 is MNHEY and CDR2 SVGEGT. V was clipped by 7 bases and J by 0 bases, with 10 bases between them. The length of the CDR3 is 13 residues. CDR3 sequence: CASTPVHSYEQYF. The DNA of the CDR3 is TGTGCCAGCACCCCCGTACACTCCTACGAGCAGTACTTC.

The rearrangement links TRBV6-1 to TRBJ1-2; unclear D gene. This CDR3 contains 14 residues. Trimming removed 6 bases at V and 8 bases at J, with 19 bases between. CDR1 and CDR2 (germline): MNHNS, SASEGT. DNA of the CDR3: TGTGCCAGCAGGGCCTCGACCCCCAAGAACGGCTACACCTTC. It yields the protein CASRASTPKNGYTF.

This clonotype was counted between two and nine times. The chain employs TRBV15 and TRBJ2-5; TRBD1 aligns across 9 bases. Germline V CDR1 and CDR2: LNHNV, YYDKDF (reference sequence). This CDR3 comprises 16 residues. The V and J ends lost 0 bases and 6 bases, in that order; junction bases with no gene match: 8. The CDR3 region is CATSREDRGGFQTQYF. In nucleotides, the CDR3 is TGTGCCACCAGCAGAGAGGACAGGGGTGGATTCCAGACCCAGTACTTC.

CDR3 in amino acids: CASSYIQGPEAFF. CDR3 bases: TGTGCCAGCAGCTACATACAGGGCCCTGAAGCTTTCTTT. The chain is built from TRBV5-6 and TRBJ1-1; D might be TRBD1 (6 bases). The V end lost 3 bases, the J end lost 6 bases, and 12 bases lay between the germline ends. The CDR3 totals 13 residues. Per germline, CDR1 SGHDT and CDR2 YYEEEE. The whole variable domain, remainder taken from reference TRBV5-6 and TRBJ1-1, is DAGVTQSPTHLIKTRGQQVTLRCSPKSGHDTVSWYQQALGQGPQFIFQYYEEEERQRGNFPDRFSGHQFPNYSSELNVNALLLGDSALYLCASSYIQGPEAFFGQGTRLTVV.

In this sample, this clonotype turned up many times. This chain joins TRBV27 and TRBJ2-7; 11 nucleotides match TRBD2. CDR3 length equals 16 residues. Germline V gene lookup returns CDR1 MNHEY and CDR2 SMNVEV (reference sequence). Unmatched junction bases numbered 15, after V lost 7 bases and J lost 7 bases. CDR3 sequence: CASTGYTASGRREQYF. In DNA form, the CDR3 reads TGTGCCAGCACCGGTTATACGGCTAGCGGGAGGCGTGAGCAGTACTTC.